In its sample, the clone carrying this TCR beta chain was seen once. This entry belongs to a study of OX40 agonist ivuxolimab in advanced cancers. The data were produced by immunoSEQ multiplex PCR, yet TCRdb's version contains in-frame clones alone and is incomplete. The sample yields around 64,000 clones, 70% to 90% seen once. CDR1 is MNHEY, CDR2 SVGAGI, per germline. CDR3 length: 12 amino acids. V was cut by 6 bases and J by 0 bases, with 6 bases left in between. The input for sequencing was CD4+ or CD8+ T cells sorted from blood, taken in a trial of the OX40 agonist ivuxolimab. The source of this sequence is an adult with an advanced solid tumor such as melanoma, head and neck, liver or kidney cancer. This chain links TRBV6-5 with TRBJ2-7, with TRBD2 as a possible D gene (6 bases). CDR3 sequence reads: CASSGSSYEQYF. The CDR3 DNA sequence: TGTGCCAGCAGCGGGAGCTCCTACGAGCAGTACTTC.